The clone carrying this T cell receptor beta chain was counted ten times or more. Using unique molecular identifiers, the investigators prepared the TCRbeta library. TCRdb re-analysed the PCR reads in MiXCR, keeping a single row per CDR3 protein. This sample has about 230,000 distinct CDR3 sequences, with about a tenth found just once. This specimen comes from a study of T-cell reconstitution after alpha-beta-depleted transplantation in children. The CDR3 length is 16 residues. Trimming stripped 1 base from V and 8 bases from J, with 19 bases between. The germline gives CDR1 SGHTA, CDR2 FQGNSA. The TCR originated in a child under two years old with acute myeloid leukemia, due to receive a stem cell transplant. The starting material was PBMCs, obtained before TCRalphabeta/CD19-depleted stem cell transplant. The V call is TRBV7-2, the J call TRBJ2-3, with D perhaps TRBD1 (6 bases). CDR3 loop: CASSLVQGKEGGTQYF. The CDR3 DNA reads TGTGCCAGCAGCTTAGTCCAGGGGAAGGAAGGAGGTACGCAGTATTTT. The whole variable domain, filled in from reference TRBV7-2 and TRBJ2-3, reads GAGVSQSPSNKVTEKGKDVELRCDPISGHTALYWYRQSLGQGLEFLIYFQGNSAPDKSGLPSDRFSAERTGGSVSTLTIQRTQQEDSAVYLCASSLVQGKEGGTQYFGPGTRLTVL.